A selection of T cell receptor beta chains follows, all from one sample in a study of T-cell reconstitution after alpha-beta-depleted transplantation in children. TCRdb passed the PCR reads through MiXCR, listing each CDR3 protein once. Among about 440,000 distinct CDR3 sequences, roughly 43% were seen once, and the ten largest hold approximately 25%. The sequenced sample was PBMCs, obtained before TCRalphabeta/CD19-depleted stem cell transplant. The source is a girl aged 2-10 years with aplastic anemia, due to receive a stem cell transplant. CDR3s include the opening cysteine and the closing phenylalanine or tryptophan. A D gene is named only where the DNA matches it firmly. Only part of the rows carry a size: once, few, many, or a class if the clone is expanded.

j_call	v_call	clone_size	d_call	cdr3_nt	cdr3_aa
TRBJ2-7	TRBV5-1	many	.	TGCGCCAGCAGCTTGGAAGTCAGTTCCTACGAGCAGTACTTC	CASSLEVSSYEQYF
TRBJ2-6	TRBV20-1	.	.	TGCAGTGCTAGACCCTGGGGGCGGAGGGGCATCTCTGGGGCCAACGTCCTGACTTTC	CSARPWGRRGISGANVLTF
TRBJ1-2	TRBV6-2/TRBV6-3	few	TRBD1	TGTGCCAGCAATCGGGACAGGGGAGCTAACTATGGCTACACCTTC	CASNRDRGANYGYTF
TRBJ2-1	TRBV20-1	few	.	TGCAGTGCTAGGCTCCCAGCGGGCGGCTCCTACAATGAGCAGTTCTTC	CSARLPAGGSYNEQFF
TRBJ1-1	TRBV2	.	.	TGTGCCAGCAGGAAATCCTTGAACACTGAAGCTTTCTTT	CASRKSLNTEAFF
TRBJ2-7	TRBV20-1	few	TRBD1	TGCAGTGCCAGTGGGCGACCGGGACAGGGGGCCTACGAGCAGTACTTC	CSASGRPGQGAYEQYF
TRBJ2-3	TRBV7-7	few	.	TGTGCCAGCAGCTCCCGTCGGGACACAGATACGCAGTATTTT	CASSSRRDTDTQYF
TRBJ2-5	TRBV20-1	many	TRBD2	TGCAGTGGACCGGGCTTAACGGATACTAGCGTCGAGACCCAGTACTTC	CSGPGLTDTSVETQYF
TRBJ2-7	TRBV5-5	.	TRBD2	TGTGCCAGCAGCTTGATCGCTAGCGGGGGTTTCTACGAGCAGTACTTC	CASSLIASGGFYEQYF
TRBJ2-1	TRBV7-7	.	TRBD1	TGTGCTAGCAGCTTAGAGGCAGGGGGAGTCAATGAGCAGTTCTTC	CASSLEAGGVNEQFF
TRBJ2-7	TRBV10-2	once	.	TGCGCCAGCAGTGATTTCACAGGGAACCGTGTACTCTACGAGCAGTACTTC	CASSDFTGNRVLYEQYF
TRBJ1-1	TRBV18	few	.	TGTGCCAGCTCACCACCGGTGGGCAGGAGCACTGAAGCTTTCTTT	CASSPPVGRSTEAFF
TRBJ2-1	TRBV15	.	TRBD2	TGTGCCACCAGCTGGGGACCGGGGGGGAAAAATGAGCAGTTCTTC	CATSWGPGGKNEQFF
TRBJ2-7	TRBV29-1	.	.	TGCAGCGTGTCCGGGACCTACGAGCAGTACTTC	CSVSGTYEQYF
TRBJ2-3	TRBV5-1	.	TRBD1	TGCGCCAGCAGCTTGGGACAGGGGAATGGAGATACGCAGTATTTT	CASSLGQGNGDTQYF
TRBJ2-1	TRBV5-1	.	TRBD1	TGCGCCAGCAGCTTGGATTCGGGACAGGGGTGGAATGAGCAGTTCTTC	CASSLDSGQGWNEQFF
TRBJ2-5	TRBV5-1	once	TRBD1	TGCGCCAGCAGCTCCCTGGACAGGGGAGAGACCCAGTACTTC	CASSSLDRGETQYF
TRBJ2-5	TRBV2	.	.	TGTGCCAGCAGTGCCCAGGGGACTTGGGGGACCCAGTACTTC	CASSAQGTWGTQYF
TRBJ2-1	TRBV12-3/TRBV12-4	.	TRBD1	TGTGCCAGCAGAGGGACAGGGACTTACAATGAGCAGTTCTTC	CASRGTGTYNEQFF
TRBJ2-1	TRBV15	few	.	TGTGCCACCAGCAGAGATGCTAGGAAGTTCAATGAGCAGTTCTTC	CATSRDARKFNEQFF
TRBJ2-1	TRBV9	.	.	TGTGCCAGCAGCGTTTCGGGAGCCACGGACAATGAGCAGTTCTTC	CASSVSGATDNEQFF
TRBJ2-6	TRBV30	.	.	TGTGCCTGGAAAGGGGGATGGGGCACTGGGGCCAACGTCCTGACTTTC	CAWKGGWGTGANVLTF
TRBJ2-3	TRBV5-1	.	TRBD2	TGCGCCAGCACCAGACTAGCGGGACCCACGCCCGATACGCAGTATTTT	CASTRLAGPTPDTQYF
TRBJ2-7	TRBV4-1	many	TRBD2	TGCGCCAGCAGCCATGAGAGCGGGAGGGCGACCTACGAGCAGTACTTC	CASSHESGRATYEQYF
TRBJ2-7	TRBV20-1	few	.	TGCAGTGCTAGTAGGCACGAAGTGGGGGAGCAGTACTTC	CSASRHEVGEQYF
TRBJ2-3	TRBV7-9	.	.	TGTGCCAGCAGCGCGGAAGATACGCAGTATTTT	CASSAEDTQYF
TRBJ2-2	TRBV7-2	.	.	TGTGCCAGCAGCTTCGGGGCAGGGAACACCGGGGAGCTGTTTTTT	CASSFGAGNTGELFF
TRBJ2-3	TRBV5-5	.	.	TGTGCCAGCAGCTTGGACCCCACCCCTAGCACAGATACGCAGTATTTT	CASSLDPTPSTDTQYF
TRBJ2-2	TRBV30	.	.	TGTGCCTGGAGCGGGGTGGGGGATCCGGAGCTGTTTTTT	CAWSGVGDPELFF
TRBJ1-5	TRBV12-3/TRBV12-4	.	.	TGTGCCAGCGCGGCAGCGGCTAATCAGCCCCAGCATTTT	CASAAAANQPQHF
TRBJ2-7	TRBV6-5	.	TRBD2	TGTGCCAGCAGTTCCCACACTAGCGGGACCTACGAGCAGTACTTC	CASSSHTSGTYEQYF
TRBJ2-3	TRBV20-1	.	TRBD2	TGCAGTGCTAGACCCTCCCAACTAGCGGATACGCAGTATTTT	CSARPSQLADTQYF
TRBJ1-2	TRBV20-1	.	TRBD1	TGCAGTGCTGTAGGGACAGAGTACCTCTATGGCTACACCTTC	CSAVGTEYLYGYTF
TRBJ2-1	TRBV29-1	once	.	TGCAGCTTTTATGGGGGACCTAATTATCATGAGCAGTTCTTC	CSFYGGPNYHEQFF
TRBJ2-1	TRBV5-5	many	.	TGTGCCAGCAGCCGGAGGGAGCGCGGGTACTCCTACAATGAGCAGTTCTTC	CASSRRERGYSYNEQFF
TRBJ2-1	TRBV12-3/TRBV12-4	.	.	.	CASSSSGLAGVGEQFF
TRBJ2-3	TRBV29-1	.	.	TGCAGCGTTGACCAAGAGACAGGAGATATCACAGATACGCAGTATTTT	CSVDQETGDITDTQYF
TRBJ2-5	TRBV20-1	many	TRBD1	TGCAGTGCTAGATTTCCCAGGGGGTGGGAGACCCAGTACTTC	CSARFPRGWETQYF
TRBJ2-1	TRBV30	.	TRBD2	TGTGCCTGGAGCCAAGCGGGAGGGGACAATGAGCAGTTCTTC	CAWSQAGGDNEQFF
TRBJ1-3	TRBV5-1	.	TRBD1	TGCGCCAGCAGCTCGACAGGGGGTGGAAACACCATATATTTT	CASSSTGGGNTIYF
TRBJ2-7	TRBV13	.	.	TGTGCCAGCAGCTCCCGCTCGCACAGGGACGAGCAGTACTTC	CASSSRSHRDEQYF